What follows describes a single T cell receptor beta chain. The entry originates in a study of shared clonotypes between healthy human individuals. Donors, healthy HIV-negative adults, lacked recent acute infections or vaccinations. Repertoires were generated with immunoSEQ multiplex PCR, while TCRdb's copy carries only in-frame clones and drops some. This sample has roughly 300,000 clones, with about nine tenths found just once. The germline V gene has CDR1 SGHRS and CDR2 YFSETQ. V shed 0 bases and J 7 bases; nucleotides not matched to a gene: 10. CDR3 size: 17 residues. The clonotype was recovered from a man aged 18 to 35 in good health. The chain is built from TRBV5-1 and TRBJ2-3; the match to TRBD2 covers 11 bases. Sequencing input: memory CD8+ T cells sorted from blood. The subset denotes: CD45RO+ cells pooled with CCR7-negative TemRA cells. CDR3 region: CASSLELGLAGIYTQYF. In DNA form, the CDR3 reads TGCGCCAGCAGCTTGGAATTAGGACTAGCGGGTATCTATACGCAGTATTTT.